The 15 T cell receptor beta chains presented below share a single source sample, sequenced in a study of early T cells in non-severe SARS-CoV-2 infection. TCRdb fed the 5' RACE reads into MiXCR, producing one record per CDR3 protein. The table shows tens of thousands of distinct CDR3 sequences, with approximately 10% occurring only once. Sequences were derived from whole blood, sampled at baseline. These receptor sequences come from an adult who was a healthcare worker with PCR-confirmed SARS-CoV-2 infection or an uninfected control (not recorded which).

V is TRBV6-5 and J is TRBJ1-2; D possibly corresponds to TRBD1 (6 bases). The CDR3 covers 13 residues. Germline V gene data show CDR1 as MNHEY and CDR2 as SVGAGI. The germline V and J ends were trimmed by 4 bases and 6 bases, with 12 bases remaining between them. CDR3 protein: CASSLRGAHGYTF. CDR3 sequence (DNA): TGTGCCAGCAGTTTACGGGGGGCCCATGGCTACACCTTC.

This clonotype appeared a few times. The V call is TRBV7-8, the J call TRBJ2-5; possibly TRBD1 for D (6 bases). The CDR3 totals 14 residues. The V gene's germline CDR1 is SGHVS and CDR2 FQNEAQ. Trimming took off 5 bases at V and 7 bases at J, with 17 bases between the two ends. The CDR3 sequence is CASSSRQDPPTQYF. The CDR3 bases are TGTGCCAGCAGCAGCCGACAGGATCCGCCGACCCAGTACTTC.

The CDR3 loop is CASSFARGNQPQHF. DNA of the CDR3: TGTGCCAGCAGTTTTGCCAGGGGCAATCAGCCCCAGCATTTT. The chain recombines TRBV6-2 or TRBV6-3 with TRBJ1-5; possible D gene TRBD1, 5 bases. This CDR3 has 14 residues. Per the germline V gene, CDR1 is MNHEY and CDR2 is SVGEGT. Trimming took 4 bases from V and 2 from J, leaving 9 bases between them.

Regarding this clonotype: A read error may produce the germline difference seen at one junction end. This sequence joins TRBV5-1 and TRBJ1-1; D remains unclear. The CDR3 length is 13 residues. Per the germline V gene, CDR1 is SGHRS and CDR2 is YFSETQ. For the CDR3, the DNA is TGCGCCACCAGCTTGGTTTGGAACACTGAAGCTTTCTTT. Translating gives CATSLVWNTEAFF. The whole variable domain, filled in from reference TRBV5-1 and TRBJ1-1, reads KAGVTQTPRYLIKTRGQQVTLSCSPISGHRSVSWYQQTPGQGLQFLFEYFSETQRNKGNFPGRFSGRQFSNSRSEMNVSTLELGDSALYLCATSLVWNTEAFFGQGTRLTVV.

This clonotype has a count of ten or more. V usage is TRBV12-3 or TRBV12-4 and J usage is TRBJ2-3; 9 bases are a match to TRBD1. This CDR3 spans 14 amino acids. J was trimmed by 9 bases and V by 5 bases; bases with no gene match: 9. The CDR3 spells CASSAPGTGQTQYF. In nucleotides, the CDR3 is TGTGCCAGCAGTGCACCCGGGACAGGGCAAACGCAGTATTTT.

A note on this clonotype: A junction end diverges from the germline sequence, so it may reflect a read error. This chain links TRBV7-7 with TRBJ2-5; maybe TRBD2 (6 bases). There are 14 residues in the CDR3. Germline V gene lookup returns CDR1 SSHAT and CDR2 FNYEAQ (reference sequence). The CDR3 DNA reads as TGTGCTAGCAGCGCTAGGCCGGGGGAAGAGACCCAGTACTTC. This encodes CASSARPGEETQYF.

This chain links TRBV30 with TRBJ2-7, with D perhaps matching TRBD1 or TRBD2 (6 bases each). V lost 6 bases and J lost 5, with 14 bases in between. This CDR3 is built from 12 residues. Germline V gives CDR1 GTSNPN, CDR2 SVGIG (reference sequence). Here the CDR3 reads CACHFGGHEQYF. Written as DNA, the CDR3 is TGTGCCTGTCACTTCGGGGGCCACGAGCAGTACTTC.

This clonotype was counted a single time. CDR3 DNA sequence: TGTGCCAGCAGCCTGGGAATTTTCCAAGAGACCCAGTACTTC. This translates into CASSLGIFQETQYF. This chain uses TRBV11-2 with TRBJ2-5; no clear D gene. Germline V gene lookup returns CDR1 SGHAT and CDR2 FQNNGV. This CDR3 is 14 amino acids long. Trimming shortened V by 5 bases and J by 1 base, and 11 bases separated the two germline ends.

The J gene is TRBJ2-7, the V gene TRBV6-5; TRBD1 agrees at 7 bases. J lost 6 bases, V lost 0 bases, and 5 bases had no gene match. CDR3 length: 14 residues. Germline V lookup: CDR1 MNHEY, CDR2 SVGAGI. In DNA form, the CDR3 reads TGTGCCAGCAGTTACTCGACAGGGAGTGGCGAGCAGTACTTC. Translation: CASSYSTGSGEQYF.

This clonotype has more than one count but fewer than ten. V usage is TRBV18 and J usage is TRBJ1-6; no reliable D call. Germline CDR1 KGHSH, CDR2 LQKENI. V was pared by 3 bases and J by 8 bases, with 8 bases between. The CDR3 extends over 13 amino acids. The CDR3 sequence: CASSPQGDSPLHF. The CDR3 region has the DNA TGTGCCAGCTCACCGCAAGGAGATTCACCCCTCCACTTT.

This chain connects TRBV15 to TRBJ2-1; no definite D call. The germline V gene has CDR1 LNHNV and CDR2 YYDKDF (reference sequence). CDR3 length equals 14 residues. V shed 0 bases and J shed 10 bases, with 13 bases lying between them. The CDR3 DNA reads as TGTGCCACCAGCAGAGATAGGCCCGGTGAAGAGCAGTTCTTC. Its translation: CATSRDRPGEEQFF.

This clonotype has ten or more counts. V and J are TRBV9 and TRBJ2-3, with TRBD2 matching over 11 bases. Germline trimming cut 5 bases from V and 3 bases from J; bases unmatched to any gene: 5. The CDR3 length is 15 residues. Germline CDR1 and CDR2: SGDLS and YYNGEE. Here the CDR3 DNA reads TGTGCCAGCAGTGGGCTAGCGGGGGGAACAGATACGCAGTATTTT. Translated: CASSGLAGGTDTQYF.

V is TRBV6-6 and J is TRBJ1-5, with D uncertain. Deletions cut 5 bases from V and 0 bases from J, with 5 bases between. The CDR3 runs 13 residues. Looked up from germline, CDR1 is MNHNY and CDR2 is SVGAGI (reference sequence). The CDR3, as DNA: TGTGCCAGCAGTACCCATAGCAATCAGCCCCAGCATTTT. Amino acids: CASSTHSNQPQHF.

This clonotype was counted at least ten times. In DNA form, the CDR3 reads TGTGCCAGCAGCACCCCTGACAGGGTGAATTACGGAGCTTTCTTT. Translated, it gives CASSTPDRVNYGAFF. This chain links TRBV28 with TRBJ1-1; 7 bases line up with TRBD1. The CDR3 sequence is 15 residues long. Germline loops: CDR1 MDHEN, CDR2 SYDVKM. V lost 6 bases, J lost 10 bases, and 17 bases stayed unmatched. Supplemented by reference TRBV28 and TRBJ1-1, the full variable domain reads DVKVTQSSRYLVKRTGEKVFLECVQDMDHENMFWYRQDPGLGLRLIYFSYDVKMKEKGDIPEGYSVSREKKERFSLILESASTNQTSMYLCASSTPDRVNYGAFFGQGTRLTVV.

The rearrangement uses TRBV12-3 or TRBV12-4 and TRBJ1-5; D unclear. CDR3 length equals 13 residues. Trimming left V 7 bases short and J 3 bases short, with 10 bases between. This chain's CDR3 is CASNTAYNQPQHF. CDR3 DNA: TGTGCCAGCAACACAGCCTACAATCAGCCCCAGCATTTT.